This T cell receptor beta chain was documented in a study of blood T cell repertoires in COVID-19 (dated by TCRdb to 2018 to 2021). Turning to the overall study: Collaborator samples came from the United States, Italy and Spain and covered acute and convalescent phases of COVID-19. The prospective study material was composed of cDNA or gDNA derived from T cells, B-cell-depleted T cells, or PBMCs. Deeply sampled blood TCRbeta repertoires from subjects exposed to, actively infected with, or recovered from COVID-19 were included in the dataset. The repertoires were released in a freely available public database intended as a resource for research on the immune response to SARS-CoV-2. Samples were obtained from the ongoing ImmuneRACE study (first 160 participants) and from about 1,300 subjects provided by 6 global collaborators. A de-identified subject ID, COVID-19 status, age in years and sex were almost always included in the sample metadata. Where available, HLA class I and class II types were taken from metadata supplied by the sample provider and were not determined by assay-based typing. The paper as a whole reports these results and caveats: The amount of clinical and demographic metadata varied by source and participant and was provided uncurated.

Worth noting for this clone: The antigen it binds to is not known. Base qualities are not provided; no much larger clone lies one nucleotide away.

TCRbeta CDR3 regions were amplified from genomic DNA by means of the immunoSEQ Assay, a bias-controlled multiplex PCR. From the authors' description of their analysis: Within the assay, amplification of reference gene primers was used to estimate how many nucleated cells each sample contained. To quantify the absolute abundance of each unique TCRbeta CDR3 rearrangement, sequence reads were collapsed and filtered. Productive Simpson clonality was computed per sample as the square root of Simpson's diversity index over productive rearrangements. TCRdb's version of the immuneACCESS table is confined to in-frame rearrangements and falls short of the full clone set. An unresolved V gene accounts for under half of the shortfall where checked; the remainder is of unknown origin. Clone size and the V and J calls come from that table; the DNA yielded D and trimming. The sample table shows some 240,000 clones, and 80% are seen once. The ten largest clones take up around 13% of the sample.

The germline V gene (reference sequence) gives CDR1 as LNHDA and CDR2 as SQIVND. The V end loses 7 bases and the J end loses 4 bases, and a stretch of 13 bases separates them. The CDR3 spans 13 residues, from the cysteine through the phenylalanine. CDR3 DNA only is kept here, 39 bases in frame from base 1. Collaborating institutions collected whole blood in K2EDTA tubes following their own protocols. For TCRbeta analysis, collaborators shipped samples in one of three forms: frozen whole blood, isolated PBMCs, or DNA extracted from either of those sample types. The V and J genes are TRBV19 and TRBJ1-2, and the D gene may be TRBD1, 6 bases matching. The receptor was isolated from a human donor in a cohort sampled during active COVID-19. The specimen sequenced was peripheral blood. Here the CDR3 is given as CASTRTERYGYTF. The DNA sequence is TGTGCCAGTACCAGGACAGAACGCTATGGCTACACCTTC.